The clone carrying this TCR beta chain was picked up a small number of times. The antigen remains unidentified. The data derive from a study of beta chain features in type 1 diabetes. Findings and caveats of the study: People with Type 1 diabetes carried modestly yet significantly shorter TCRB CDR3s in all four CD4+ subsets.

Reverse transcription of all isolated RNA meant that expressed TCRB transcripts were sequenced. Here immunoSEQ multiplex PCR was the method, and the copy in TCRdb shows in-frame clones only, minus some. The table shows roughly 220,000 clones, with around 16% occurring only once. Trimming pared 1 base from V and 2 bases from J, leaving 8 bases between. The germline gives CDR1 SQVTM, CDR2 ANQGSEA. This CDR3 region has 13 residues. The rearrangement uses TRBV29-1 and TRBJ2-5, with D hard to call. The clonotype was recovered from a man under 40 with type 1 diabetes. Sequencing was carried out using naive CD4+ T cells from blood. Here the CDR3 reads CSVEGLFQETQYF. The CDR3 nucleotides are TGCAGCGTTGAAGGACTCTTTCAAGAGACCCAGTACTTC.